These 23 T cell receptor beta chains came from one sample sequenced in a study of cytomegalovirus exposure and HLA in healthy donors. Amplification used 60 Vbeta primers and 13 Jbeta primers. Assay used: immunoSEQ multiplex PCR; TCRdb lists only in-frame clones, some missing. The table records roughly 170,000 clones, approximately 71% of them present only once. Specimen: PBMCs. These receptors were collected from a girl aged 5 to 17 in good health and CMV-seronegative.

The rearrangement joins TRBV12-5 to TRBJ1-1; D ambiguous. V was clipped by 8 bases and J by 0 bases, with 4 bases between them. Germline CDR1 reads LGHNT; CDR2 reads FRNRAP. CDR3 length: 11 amino acids. The CDR3 DNA follows: TGTGCTAGTCTTATGAACACTGAAGCTTTCTTT. It translates to CASLMNTEAFF.

This rearrangement joins TRBV11-2 to TRBJ1-1; D is uncertain. Per germline, CDR1 SGHAT and CDR2 FQNNGV. There are 14 residues in the CDR3. Trimming took off 5 bases at V and 5 bases at J, with 15 bases between the two ends. The CDR3 DNA is TGTGCCAGCAGCCACCCGCCCGGAGGGACTGAAGCTTTCTTT. As protein: CASSHPPGGTEAFF. The full variable domain, completed using reference TRBV11-2 and TRBJ1-1, is EAGVAQSPRYKIIEKRQSVAFWCNPISGHATLYWYQQILGQGPKLLIQFQNNGVVDDSQLPKDRFSAERLKGVDSTLKIQPAKLEDSAVYLCASSHPPGGTEAFFGQGTRLTVV.

The V and J genes are TRBV4-2 and TRBJ1-2, with 11 bases matching TRBD1. CDR3 length: 17 amino acids. CDR1 LGHNA and CDR2 YNFKEQ come from the germline V gene. V lost 2 bases to trimming and J lost 0 bases; unmatched junction nucleotides: 5. The CDR3 coding sequence is TGTGCCAGCAGCCAACCCGGACAGGGGGCTTCTAACTATGGCTACACCTTC. This codes for CASSQPGQGASNYGYTF.

This clone was detected a few times. The chain joins TRBV27 to TRBJ1-1; D uncertain. The V end lost 5 bases, the J end lost 4 bases, and 14 bases lay between the germline ends. This CDR3 is built from 14 residues. CDR1 is MNHEY and CDR2 is SMNVEV in the germline V gene (reference sequence). CDR3 in amino acids: CASSVTEWSTEAFF. CDR3 sequence (DNA): TGTGCCAGCAGTGTTACGGAGTGGAGCACTGAAGCTTTCTTT.

This clone was seen a few times. The chain couples TRBV7-8 to TRBJ2-6; D unresolved. This CDR3 has 15 amino acids. V gave up 4 bases and J gave up 1 base, with 8 bases separating them. Germline V gives CDR1 SGHVS, CDR2 FQNEAQ. The CDR3 DNA reads as TGTGCCAGCAGCTCCGGTTGGTCTGGGGCCAACGTCCTGACTTTC. Its protein product is CASSSGWSGANVLTF.

The chain combines TRBV6-5 with TRBJ1-1, with D possibly being TRBD1 (5 bases). V lost 0 bases to trimming and J lost 2 bases, with 10 bases between them. Germline V gene sequence: CDR1 MNHEY, CDR2 SVGAGI. The CDR3 is 15 residues long. The DNA of the CDR3 is TGTGCCAGCAGTTACTCGCGGGGCCTTAACACTGAAGCTTTCTTT. Translating gives CASSYSRGLNTEAFF.

The V and J genes are TRBV29-1 and TRBJ1-1; 9 bases fit TRBD1. Trimming cost V 3 bases and J 6 bases; bases outside gene matches: 2. There are 12 residues in the CDR3. The germline V gene encodes CDR1 SQVTM and CDR2 ANQGSEA. CDR3 bases: TGCAGCGTTGATACAGGGGGCTCTGAAGCTTTCTTT. It is translated as CSVDTGGSEAFF.

This clone came up a few times. The chain links TRBV7-9 to TRBJ2-7; 7 bases align to TRBD2. There are 15 residues in the CDR3. After removal of 3 bases from V and 5 bases from J, the junction contained 10 bases not matched to a gene. CDR1 and CDR2 (germline): SEHNR, FQNEAQ (reference sequence). The CDR3 sequence: CASSFLEGLNNEQYF. CDR3 in DNA: TGTGCCAGCAGCTTCTTGGAGGGACTAAACAACGAGCAGTACTTC.

The chain joins TRBV30 to TRBJ2-3; no definite D call. Trimming stripped 0 bases from V and 4 bases from J, with 8 bases between. Germline CDR1 and CDR2: GTSNPN and SVGIG (reference sequence). The CDR3 covers 13 residues. The CDR3, as DNA: TGTGCCTGGAGTGTACTACATGCAGATACGCAGTATTTT. It codes for CAWSVLHADTQYF.

This clone has just a few counts. J is TRBJ2-2 and V is TRBV27, with D maybe TRBD1 (6 bases). This CDR3 has 14 amino acids. The V end lost 5 bases, the J end lost 4 bases, and 11 bases lay between the germline ends. Germline V lookup: CDR1 MNHEY, CDR2 SMNVEV (reference sequence). Here the CDR3 reads CASSPMTGTGELFF. CDR3 nucleotides: TGTGCCAGCAGTCCCATGACAGGCACCGGGGAGCTGTTTTTT.

CDR3 in DNA: TGTGCCAGCAGCTTGGGATCTAGCTCTACGGAGACCCAGTACTTC. It codes for CASSLGSSSTETQYF. The genes are TRBV5-6 and TRBJ2-5; D is possibly TRBD2 (5 bases). Looked up from germline, CDR1 is SGHDT and CDR2 is YYEEEE. The CDR3 has 15 amino acids. Between the trimmed V and J ends, which lost 0 bases and 5 bases, there was a span of 14 bases.

CDR3 amino acids: CASSRGFQPQHF. The CDR3 DNA reads TGTGCCAGCAGCAGGGGTTTTCAGCCCCAGCATTTT. This chain links TRBV5-6 with TRBJ1-5; D is possibly TRBD1 (5 bases). This CDR3 comprises 12 residues. From germline, CDR1 is SGHDT and CDR2 YYEEEE. V lost 4 bases and J lost 6, with 8 bases in between.

The chain joins TRBV19 to TRBJ1-1; TRBD1 aligns across 7 bases. The CDR3 contains 14 residues. Losses at the gene ends were 1 base for V and 5 bases for J; bases not matched to a gene: 4. The germline V gene encodes CDR1 LNHDA and CDR2 SQIVND (reference sequence). The CDR3 coding sequence is TGTGCCAGTAGTATAGCAGGGGGGCGGACTGAAGCTTTCTTT. This sequence encodes CASSIAGGRTEAFF.

The chain employs TRBV19 and TRBJ2-7, with 9 bases matching TRBD1. CDR1 and CDR2 from the germline V gene are LNHDA and SQIVND (reference sequence). The V gene end was trimmed by 10 bases and the J gene end by 4 bases; junction bases not matched to a gene: 8. The CDR3 is made up of 13 amino acids. CDR3 region: CAITGGEFYEQYF. CDR3 sequence (DNA): TGTGCCATCACAGGGGGCGAGTTTTACGAGCAGTACTTC.

The gene calls are TRBV7-9 and TRBJ2-3; a weak D match, TRBD1 (6 bases). Germline V gives CDR1 SEHNR, CDR2 FQNEAQ (reference sequence). The V end was cut by 9 bases, the J end by 4 bases, with 11 bases between. The CDR3 consists of 12 residues. The CDR3 bases are TGTGCCAGTGAGGGGGTAGCAGATACGCAGTATTTT. Its translation: CASEGVADTQYF.

This chain joins TRBV9 and TRBJ1-5; TRBD1 matches 9 bases. Germline V CDR1 and CDR2: SGDLS, YYNGEE. The CDR3 contains 16 residues. Losses at the gene ends were 4 bases for V and 3 bases for J; bases not matched to a gene: 8. The CDR3 bases are TGTGCCAGCAGCCCGACGGGACAGGGAAACAATCAGCCCCAGCATTTT. This encodes CASSPTGQGNNQPQHF.

This chain links TRBV5-1 with TRBJ2-5; TRBD2 might be the D (5 bases). Germline lookup yields CDR1 SGHRS and CDR2 YFSETQ. Trimming pared 0 bases from V and 2 bases from J, leaving 11 bases between. This CDR3 has 15 residues. The CDR3 DNA reads as TGCGCCAGCAGCTTGGAAGCGGTACGGCAAGAGACCCAGTACTTC. It codes for CASSLEAVRQETQYF.

This clone was picked up a small number of times. V is TRBV5-4 and J is TRBJ2-7; unclear D gene. Trimming took 4 bases from V and 5 from J, leaving 13 bases between them. Germline lookup yields CDR1 SGHNT and CDR2 YYREEE (reference sequence). The CDR3 contains 13 residues. The CDR3 coding sequence is TGTGCCAGCAGCGCGAGCCTTCAAAACGAGCAGTACTTC. Protein sequence: CASSASLQNEQYF.

The V gene is TRBV11-3, the J gene TRBJ2-1; TRBD1 matches at 10 bases. The CDR3 covers 15 residues. Looked up from germline, CDR1 is SGHNT and CDR2 is YENEEA. V was clipped by 3 bases and J by 9 bases; unmatched bases: 8. The CDR3: CASSFTGTGEGEQFF. The CDR3 DNA reads TGTGCCAGCAGCTTCACCGGGACAGGGGAGGGTGAGCAGTTCTTC. Filled out from reference TRBV11-3 and TRBJ2-1, the complete variable domain reads EAGVVQSPRYKIIEKKQPVAFWCNPISGHNTLYWYLQNLGQGPELLIRYENEEAVDDSQLPKDRFSAERLKGVDSTLKIQPAELGDSAVYLCASSFTGTGEGEQFFGPGTRLTVL.

The chain joins TRBV29-1 to TRBJ2-1, with 10 positions matching TRBD1. J lost 7 bases, V lost 7 bases, and 7 bases had no gene match. Germline V gene data show CDR1 as SQVTM and CDR2 as ANQGSEA. The CDR3 runs 13 residues. CDR3 in DNA: TGCAGCGGACGACAGGGGGCGCTTAATGAGCAGTTCTTC. Amino acids: CSGRQGALNEQFF.

The J gene is TRBJ1-1, the V gene TRBV25-1; D gene uncertain. The V gene's germline CDR1 is MGHDK and CDR2 SYGVNS. The CDR3 has 15 amino acids. The germline V and J ends were trimmed by 8 bases and 0 bases, with 16 bases remaining between them. The CDR3 sequence is CASAYEGVMNTEAFF. The CDR3 nucleotides are TGTGCCAGCGCCTATGAGGGTGTCATGAACACTGAAGCTTTCTTT.

The chain couples TRBV9 to TRBJ1-2; perhaps TRBD1 as D (6 bases). This CDR3 region has 14 residues. Germline-derived CDR1 and CDR2 are SGDLS and YYNGEE. The ends were cut back, 2 bases at V and 4 bases at J, with 12 bases in the middle. CDR3 residues: CASSVGTGTYGYTF. DNA for the CDR3: TGTGCCAGCAGCGTTGGTACAGGGACCTATGGCTACACCTTC.

The sample holds a few counts of this clone. The V and J genes are TRBV6-5 and TRBJ2-7; unclear D gene. Germline V gene sequence: CDR1 MNHEY, CDR2 SVGAGI. The CDR3 runs to 13 residues. Trimming cost V 6 bases and J 1 base, with 10 bases left between them. This chain's CDR3 is CASSRELSYEQYF. In DNA, the CDR3 is TGTGCCAGCAGCCGTGAGTTGTCCTACGAGCAGTACTTC.